A single sample is the source of the 30 T cell receptor beta chains below, sequenced in a study of blood T cell repertoires in COVID-19. TCRdb's copy holds only in-frame clones and misses some; the assay was immunoSEQ multiplex PCR. The data hold about 38,000 clones, with around 80% observed a single time. Sequenced material: peripheral blood. All receptors derive from a man between 60 and 70 years old with COVID-19, enrolled during active disease.

The chain has TRBV5-5 and TRBJ1-5; the D is unclear. This CDR3 has 14 residues. Trimming cost V 4 bases and J 2 bases, with 10 bases left between them. CDR1 SGHKS and CDR2 YYEKEE come from the germline V gene (reference sequence). As DNA, the CDR3 is TGTGCCAGCAGCCAAGAGTTCGGCAATCAGCCCCAGCATTTT. This gives the protein CASSQEFGNQPQHF. Together with reference TRBV5-5 and TRBJ1-5, the CDR3 gives the full variable domain: DAGVTQSPTHLIKTRGQQVTLRCSPISGHKSVSWYQQVLGQGPQFIFQYYEKEERGRGNFPDRFSARQFPNYSSELNVNALLLGDSALYLCASSQEFGNQPQHFGDGTRLSIL.

J is TRBJ1-1 and V is TRBV6-5, with D possibly matching TRBD1 (6 bases). The CDR3 length is 14 residues. Germline V lookup: CDR1 MNHEY, CDR2 SVGAGI. The V end lost 4 bases, the J end lost 7 bases, and 16 bases lay between the germline ends. The CDR3: CASSFLRGSSEAFF. In DNA, the CDR3 is TGTGCCAGCAGTTTCCTCAGGGGATCGAGTGAAGCTTTCTTT.

The chain joins TRBV3-1 (or the pseudogene TRBV3-2) to TRBJ2-1; 8 bases map to TRBD2. This CDR3 region has 17 residues. CDR1 and CDR2 (germline): LGHDT, YNNKEL (reference sequence). The V and J ends lost 0 bases and 5 bases, in that order; junction bases with no gene match: 9. Written as DNA, the CDR3 is TGTGCCAGCAGCCAAGAGCGGTTAGCGGGGATAGACAATGAGCAGTTCTTC. As protein: CASSQERLAGIDNEQFF.

This chain links TRBV29-1 with TRBJ2-3; 16 nucleotides match TRBD2. V shed 6 bases, J shed 0 bases, and the junction held 6 bases outside the gene matches. Germline values: CDR1 SQVTM, CDR2 ANQGSEA. The CDR3 is 17 amino acids. The CDR3 DNA sequence: TGCAGCGTCGTGGGACTAGCGGGAGGGCCTAGCACAGATACGCAGTATTTT. Amino acids: CSVVGLAGGPSTDTQYF.

The rearrangement links TRBV2 to TRBJ1-2; D is undetermined. Between the trimmed V and J ends, which lost 1 base and 3 bases, there was a span of 6 bases. In germline, CDR1 is SNHLY, CDR2 FYNNEI. The CDR3 contains 13 residues. The CDR3 loop is CASSEGRDYGYTF. The CDR3 DNA sequence: TGTGCCAGCAGTGAAGGCCGAGACTATGGCTACACCTTC.

This chain links TRBV2 with TRBJ2-2, with 10 bases lining up with TRBD2. This CDR3 comprises 17 residues. Germline CDR1 SNHLY, CDR2 FYNNEI. V dropped 11 bases and J dropped 5; count of bases not matched to a gene: 17. CDR3 in DNA: TGTGCCGGCAAACCGGGAGCTAGCGGGAGCGGTACCGGGGAGCTGTTTTTT. Translating gives CAGKPGASGSGTGELFF.

There are a few counts of this clone. The chain recombines TRBV30 with TRBJ2-7, with D possibly matching TRBD1 (6 bases). Germline V CDR1 and CDR2: GTSNPN, SVGIG (reference sequence). Trimming shortened V by 5 bases and J by 6 bases, and 20 bases separated the two germline ends. This CDR3 contains 14 residues. The CDR3 nucleotides are TGTGCCTGGGGGACGGGCAGGGGATCCCCCGAGCAGTACTTC. Protein sequence: CAWGTGRGSPEQYF.

The chain couples TRBV20-1 to TRBJ1-2; D may be TRBD1 (5 bases). Trimming left V 3 bases short and J 2 bases short, with 16 bases between. CDR1 DFQATT and CDR2 SNEGSKA come from the germline V gene (reference sequence). The CDR3 is 15 residues long. The CDR3: CSASSSGSWNYGYTF. The CDR3 bases are TGCAGTGCTAGTAGCTCAGGGTCGTGGAACTATGGCTACACCTTC.

The table lists this clone with a count of one. The chain has TRBV28 and TRBJ1-2; TRBD1 matches 7 bases. V shed 6 bases, J shed 4 bases, and the junction held 5 bases outside the gene matches. The CDR3 covers 13 residues. Germline loops: CDR1 MDHEN, CDR2 SYDVKM. CDR3 sequence: CASSIDRVYGYTF. The DNA for the CDR3 is TGTGCCAGCAGCATAGACAGGGTCTATGGCTACACCTTC.

This chain uses TRBV5-1 with TRBJ1-1; TRBD1 is a possible D gene (5 bases). The V and J ends lost 5 bases and 1 base respectively, with 9 bases between them. The CDR3 sequence is 13 residues long. The germline gives CDR1 SGHRS, CDR2 YFSETQ. CDR3 in DNA: TGCGCCAGCAGTTCACAGGCGAACACTGAAGCTTTCTTT. It yields the protein CASSSQANTEAFF.

The table lists this clone with a count of one. Other nucleotide sequences in the sample specify the same CDR3. The chain has TRBV6-1 and TRBJ1-1; D gene uncertain. The CDR3 consists of 13 residues. Germline loops: CDR1 MNHNS, CDR2 SASEGT. The V gene lost 2 bases and the J gene lost 0 bases, with 4 bases spanning the gap. The CDR3 bases are TGTGCCAGCAGTGAATCCGTGAACACTGAAGCTTTCTTT. This translates into CASSESVNTEAFF.

J is TRBJ1-2 and V is TRBV7-3; possibly TRBD1 for D (6 bases). Germline assignment: CDR1 SGHTA and CDR2 FQGTGA. V was trimmed by 5 bases and J by 3 bases, leaving 16 bases between them. The CDR3 spans 15 residues. DNA for the CDR3: TGTGCCAGCAGCCCGTCGTCTCGGACAGACTATGGCTACACCTTC. It translates to CASSPSSRTDYGYTF.

The V and J genes are TRBV10-1 and TRBJ1-1; TRBD1 is a possible D gene (5 bases). V gave up 5 bases and J gave up 4 bases, with 17 bases separating them. Germline lookup yields CDR1 WNHNN and CDR2 SYGVQD (reference sequence). The CDR3 extends over 15 amino acids. CDR3 sequence reads: CASSSGTPKSTEAFF. The CDR3 DNA follows: TGCGCCAGCAGTTCCGGGACTCCGAAAAGCACTGAAGCTTTCTTT.

The chain joins TRBV10-3 to TRBJ1-2, with TRBD1 matching over 8 bases. Germline V gene data show CDR1 as ENHRY and CDR2 as SYGVKD. The CDR3 totals 13 residues. The V segment lost 0 bases and the J segment 7 bases; nucleotides outside the gene matches: 1. The CDR3 DNA follows: TGTGCCATCAGTGAGTCGGACAGGGCTGGCTACACCTTC. It yields the protein CAISESDRAGYTF.

The chain employs TRBV27 and TRBJ2-1; possible D gene TRBD1, 5 bases. Trimming took 2 bases from V and 1 from J, leaving 6 bases between them. The germline V gene has CDR1 MNHEY and CDR2 SMNVEV (reference sequence). The CDR3 is made up of 14 amino acids. This chain's CDR3 is CASSLAGSYNEQFF. As DNA, the CDR3 is TGTGCCAGCAGTTTAGCAGGGTCCTACAATGAGCAGTTCTTC.

The V gene is TRBV5-6, the J gene TRBJ2-5; D perhaps matches TRBD1 (5 bases). Per the germline V gene, CDR1 is SGHDT and CDR2 is YYEEEE. The length of the CDR3 is 13 residues. Trimming removed 3 bases from V and 1 base from J, with 7 bases in between. CDR3 coding DNA: TGTGCCAGCAGCTCGACAGTCCAAGAGACCCAGTACTTC. Amino acids: CASSSTVQETQYF.

This clone turned up a few times. V gene TRBV27 combines with J gene TRBJ1-2; D not resolved. The CDR3 spans 15 residues. V was shortened by 3 bases and J by 7 bases, with 18 bases between the two germline ends. Germline V gives CDR1 MNHEY, CDR2 SMNVEV (reference sequence). In DNA form, the CDR3 reads TGTGCCAGCAGTTTTCGCTCAGTCCCTTTAGCTGGCTACACCTTC. Translating gives CASSFRSVPLAGYTF.

The chain links TRBV10-3 to TRBJ1-1; D unresolved. The CDR3 is 14 residues long. V was clipped by 7 bases and J by 4 bases, with 16 bases between them. The germline V gene has CDR1 ENHRY and CDR2 SYGVKD. CDR3 in DNA: TGTGCCATCAAAAGTGGGCGAGGGAGCACTGAAGCTTTCTTT. It encodes CAIKSGRGSTEAFF.

This chain uses TRBV28 with TRBJ1-3; D may be TRBD1 (5 bases). This CDR3 comprises 15 residues. Per germline, CDR1 MDHEN and CDR2 SYDVKM. The V and J ends lost 2 bases and 0 bases respectively, with 8 bases between them. CDR3 region: CASSLEQVSGNTIYF. The CDR3 DNA reads as TGTGCCAGCAGTTTAGAACAGGTCTCTGGAAACACCATATATTTT.

V is TRBV5-1 and J is TRBJ2-1, with D perhaps matching TRBD1 (5 bases). The V end lost 3 bases, the J end lost 6 bases, and 7 bases lay between the germline ends. CDR1 and CDR2 (germline): SGHRS, YFSETQ. This CDR3 has 12 amino acids. The CDR3 nucleotides are TGCGCCAGCAGCTATAGGGGCAATGAGCAGTTCTTC. It encodes CASSYRGNEQFF. The full variable domain, rest sourced from reference TRBV5-1 and TRBJ2-1, is KAGVTQTPRYLIKTRGQQVTLSCSPISGHRSVSWYQQTPGQGLQFLFEYFSETQRNKGNFPGRFSGRQFSNSRSEMNVSTLELGDSALYLCASSYRGNEQFFGPGTRLTVL.

The CDR3 here is CASSLGQGETYEQYF. CDR3 DNA: TGTGCCAGCAGCTTGGGACAGGGGGAAACCTACGAGCAGTACTTC. The chain uses TRBV7-7 and TRBJ2-7, with TRBD1 identical over 11 bases. V was pared by 3 bases and J by 2 bases, with 3 bases of the junction left unmatched. The germline gives CDR1 SSHAT, CDR2 FNYEAQ (reference sequence). The length of the CDR3 is 15 residues.

This clone was found once. The chain couples TRBV7-7 to TRBJ1-4, with TRBD1 as a possible D gene (5 bases). V lost 3 bases and J lost 6, with 14 bases in between. From germline, CDR1 is SSHAT and CDR2 FNYEAQ (reference sequence). The CDR3 is made up of 15 amino acids. The CDR3 sequence: CASSLGIAGYEKLFF. CDR3 DNA: TGTGCCAGCAGCTTGGGAATAGCAGGGTATGAAAAACTGTTTTTT.

This clone was found a few times. The rearrangement uses TRBV2 and TRBJ1-1, with a weak D call TRBD1 (6 bases). Germline lookup yields CDR1 SNHLY and CDR2 FYNNEI. The V and J ends lost 5 bases and 0 bases respectively, with 7 bases between them. The CDR3 runs to 13 residues. The CDR3 bases are TGTGCCAGCAGTCGGGACATGAACACTGAAGCTTTCTTT. This gives the protein CASSRDMNTEAFF.

As DNA, the CDR3 is TGTGCCAGCTCACCGGGGACAGGGGGCACGAATTCACCCCTCCACTTT. Protein product: CASSPGTGGTNSPLHF. The rearrangement joins TRBV18 to TRBJ1-6, with 12 nucleotides matching TRBD1. The germline gives CDR1 KGHSH, CDR2 LQKENI. V lost 3 bases to trimming and J lost 7 bases; unmatched junction nucleotides: 4. The CDR3 consists of 16 residues. The full variable domain, its missing parts supplied by reference TRBV18 and TRBJ1-6, is NAGVMQNPRHLVRRRGQEARLRCSPMKGHSHVYWYRQLPEEGLKFMVYLQKENIIDESGMPKERFSAEFPKEGPSILRIQQVVRGDSAAYFCASSPGTGGTNSPLHFGNGTRLTVT.

V is TRBV12-3 or TRBV12-4 and J is TRBJ2-1; tentatively, D is TRBD1 (6 bases). Trimming cost V 7 bases and J 5 bases, with 12 bases left between them. The CDR3 consists of 13 residues. The CDR3 region is CASNQGLNNEQFF. The CDR3 DNA reads as TGTGCCAGCAATCAGGGGCTAAACAATGAGCAGTTCTTC.

The chain couples TRBV2 to TRBJ1-1; D may be TRBD1 (5 bases). CDR1 and CDR2 from the germline V gene are SNHLY and FYNNEI. Between the trimmed V and J ends, which lost 4 bases and 6 bases, there was a span of 18 bases. The CDR3 sequence is 15 residues long. In DNA form, the CDR3 reads TGTGCCAGCAGTGTCTCGAAGGTCCAGGGCGCTGAAGCTTTCTTT. This sequence encodes CASSVSKVQGAEAFF.

The CDR3 region is CASSLDGTGVDEQYF. CDR3 sequence (DNA): TGTGCCAGCAGTCTCGACGGGACAGGGGTCGACGAGCAGTACTTC. The rearrangement joins TRBV6-5 to TRBJ2-7; 10 bases match TRBD1. The germline V gene encodes CDR1 MNHEY and CDR2 SVGAGI. Unmatched junction bases numbered 9, after V lost 5 bases and J lost 5 bases. The CDR3 has 15 amino acids.

The table lists this clone with a few counts. CDR3 amino acids: CASSRQGGYGYTF. DNA for the CDR3: TGTGCCAGCAGCCGACAGGGTGGCTATGGCTACACCTTC. The J gene is TRBJ1-2, the V gene TRBV3-1 (or the pseudogene TRBV3-2), with 7 bases matching TRBD1. The ends lost 4 bases at V and 4 bases at J; junction bases unmatched: 3. Germline assignment: CDR1 LGHDT and CDR2 YNNKEL (reference sequence). The CDR3 totals 13 residues.

The CDR3, as DNA: TGTGCCAGCAGCGAACTAAGGGGGGCGGGAGGTCGAGGAAAGGTCAATGAGCAGTTCTTC. This gives the protein CASSELRGAGGRGKVNEQFF. This chain connects TRBV6-2 or TRBV6-3 to TRBJ2-1, with 8 bases matching TRBD2. The CDR3 sequence is 20 residues long. With 6 bases clipped from V and 6 bases from J, the junction kept 25 bases outside the gene matches. Germline V CDR1 and CDR2: MNHEY, SVGEGT.

The CDR3 region is CASSLLAGVSTDTQYF. CDR3 coding DNA: TGTGCCAGCAGCTTACTAGCGGGAGTTAGCACAGATACGCAGTATTTT. J is TRBJ2-3 and V is TRBV7-6; TRBD2 matches at 10 bases. Germline V lookup: CDR1 SGHVS, CDR2 FNYEAQ. J was trimmed by 0 bases and V by 2 bases; bases with no gene match: 2. This CDR3 contains 16 residues.